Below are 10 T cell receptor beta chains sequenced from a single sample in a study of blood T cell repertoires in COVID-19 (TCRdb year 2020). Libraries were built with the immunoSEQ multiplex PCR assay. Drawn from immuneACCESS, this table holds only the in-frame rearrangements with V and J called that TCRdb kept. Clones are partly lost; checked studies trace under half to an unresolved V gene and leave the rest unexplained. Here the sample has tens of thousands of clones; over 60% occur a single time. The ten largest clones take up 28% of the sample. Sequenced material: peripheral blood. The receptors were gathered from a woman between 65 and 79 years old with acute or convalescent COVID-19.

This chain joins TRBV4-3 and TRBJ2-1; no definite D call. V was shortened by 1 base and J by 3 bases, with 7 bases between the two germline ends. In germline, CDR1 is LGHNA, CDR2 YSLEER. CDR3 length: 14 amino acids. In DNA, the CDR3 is TGCGCCAGCAGCCAAGTTAGAGGCTACAATGAGCAGTTCTTC. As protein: CASSQVRGYNEQFF.

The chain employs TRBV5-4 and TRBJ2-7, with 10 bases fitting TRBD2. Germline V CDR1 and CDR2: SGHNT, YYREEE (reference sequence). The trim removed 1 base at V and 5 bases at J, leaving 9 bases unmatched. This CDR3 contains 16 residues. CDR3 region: CASSLLSGRGVNEQYF. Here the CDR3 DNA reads TGTGCCAGCAGCTTGTTAAGCGGGAGGGGTGTAAACGAGCAGTACTTC.

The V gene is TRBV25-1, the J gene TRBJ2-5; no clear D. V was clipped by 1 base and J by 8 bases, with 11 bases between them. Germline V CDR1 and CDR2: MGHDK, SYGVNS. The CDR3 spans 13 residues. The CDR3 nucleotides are TGTGCCAGCAGTGAATTATATGCAAGCACCCAGTACTTC. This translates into CASSELYASTQYF.

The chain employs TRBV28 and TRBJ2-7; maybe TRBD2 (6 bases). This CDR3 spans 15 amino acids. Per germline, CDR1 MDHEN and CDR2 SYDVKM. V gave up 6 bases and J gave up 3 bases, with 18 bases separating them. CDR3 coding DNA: TGTGCCAGCAGACAACCGTCGGGACTTGGCTACGAGCAGTACTTC. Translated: CASRQPSGLGYEQYF.

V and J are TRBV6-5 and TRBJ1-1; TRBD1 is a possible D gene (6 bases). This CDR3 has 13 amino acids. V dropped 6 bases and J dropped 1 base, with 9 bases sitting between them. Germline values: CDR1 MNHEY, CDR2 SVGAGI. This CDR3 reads CASSWTENTEAFF. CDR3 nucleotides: TGTGCCAGCAGCTGGACAGAGAACACTGAAGCTTTCTTT.

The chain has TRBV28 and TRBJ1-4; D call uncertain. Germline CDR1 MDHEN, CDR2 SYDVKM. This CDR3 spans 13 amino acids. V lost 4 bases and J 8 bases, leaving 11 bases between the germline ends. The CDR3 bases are TGTGCCAGCAGTTCGACCCCCGGGGAAAAACTGTTTTTT. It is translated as CASSSTPGEKLFF.

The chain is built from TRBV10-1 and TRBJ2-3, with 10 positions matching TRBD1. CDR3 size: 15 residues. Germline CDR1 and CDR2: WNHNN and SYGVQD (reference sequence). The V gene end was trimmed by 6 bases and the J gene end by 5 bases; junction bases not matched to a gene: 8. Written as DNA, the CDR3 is TGCGCCAGCAGGGTAACCGGGACAGGGGTAGATACGCAGTATTTT. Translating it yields CASRVTGTGVDTQYF.

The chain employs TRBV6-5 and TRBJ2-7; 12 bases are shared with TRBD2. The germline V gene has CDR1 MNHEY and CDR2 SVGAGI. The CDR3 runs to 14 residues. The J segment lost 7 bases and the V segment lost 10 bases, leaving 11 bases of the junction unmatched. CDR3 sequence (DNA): TGTGCCACTACCTCCGGACTAGCGGGACGTGAGCAGTACTTC. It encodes CATTSGLAGREQYF.

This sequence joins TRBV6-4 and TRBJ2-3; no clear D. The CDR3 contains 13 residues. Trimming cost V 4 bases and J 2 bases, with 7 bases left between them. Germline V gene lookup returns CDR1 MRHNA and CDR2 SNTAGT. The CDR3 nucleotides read TGTGCCAGCAGTGGGGCCGCCACAGATACGCAGTATTTT. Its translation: CASSGAATDTQYF.

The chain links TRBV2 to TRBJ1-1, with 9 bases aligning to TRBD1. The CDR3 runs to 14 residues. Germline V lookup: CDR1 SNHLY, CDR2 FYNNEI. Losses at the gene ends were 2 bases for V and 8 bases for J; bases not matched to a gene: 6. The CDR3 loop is CASSEILGQGEAFF. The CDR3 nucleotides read TGTGCCAGCAGTGAAATTCTCGGACAGGGGGAAGCTTTCTTT.